The T cell receptor beta chain described here comes from a study of metastatic and nonmetastatic thyroid tumors. This clone came up a few times. Its specificity is unknown. The sample holds other DNA sequences that translate to the same CDR3. Per germline, CDR1 SEHNR and CDR2 FQNEAQ (reference sequence). V shed 2 bases and J shed 14 bases, with 14 bases lying between them. This CDR3 has 12 amino acids. Among the patients, none had received any treatment before thyroid surgery. Using MiXCR, TCRdb reanalyzed the PCR reads. This table holds approximately 8,000 clones, 25% to 30% found once. Regarding the study as a whole: Versus benign nodules, malignant thyroid tumors reportedly had significantly higher TCR beta diversity, in blood and tumor.

Sequenced: tumor tissue. The receptor was derived from a male donor with papillary thyroid cancer or a benign thyroid nodule (not recorded which). Some clones in this sample may be carry-over from other donors' samples. The V and J genes are TRBV7-9 and TRBJ2-3; a possible D gene is TRBD2 (5 bases). As DNA, the CDR3 is TGTGCCAGCAGCTTAAGGGAGTATGTACCGTATTTT. Translation: CASSLREYVPYF.